The 8 T cell receptor beta chains presented below share a single source sample, sequenced in a study of shared clonotypes between healthy human individuals (TCRdb year 2020). The library was generated by the immunoSEQ multiplex PCR assay. What TCRdb holds here is the immuneACCESS table cut down to in-frame rearrangements. Part of the clones is not present; checked against another copy, under half of the missing clones reflect an unresolved V gene, and the others are unexplained. The sample records some 2,000,000 clones, approximately 96% of which are singletons. The ten largest clones represent around 0.13% of the sample. The sequenced sample consisted of naive CD4+ T cells sorted from blood. The sample's cell subset or site, from its label and the paper: CD45RA+ positively selected. The receptors were gathered from a man between 18 and 35 years old in good health.

The chain is built from TRBV6-5 and TRBJ2-7; 7 bases match TRBD2. The V segment lost 5 bases and the J segment 4 bases; nucleotides outside the gene matches: 5. This CDR3 region has 13 residues. From germline, CDR1 is MNHEY and CDR2 SVGAGI. The CDR3: CASSPSGSYEQYF. The CDR3 DNA is TGTGCCAGCAGTCCTAGCGGATCATACGAGCAGTACTTC.

Here the CDR3 DNA reads TGTGCCAGCAGCTTATCGTCGGTCCGACTTGTCACAGATACGCAGTATTTT. Translated: CASSLSSVRLVTDTQYF. The gene calls are TRBV5-8 and TRBJ2-3; D not certain. V shed 2 bases and J shed 2 bases, with 18 bases lying between them. Germline CDR1 and CDR2: SGHTS and YDEGEE. The CDR3 extends over 17 amino acids.

This clone was counted a single time. V and J are TRBV25-1 and TRBJ2-1; TRBD2 agrees at 9 bases. Trimming took 3 bases from V and 7 from J; bases not matched to a gene: 4. The germline gives CDR1 MGHDK, CDR2 SYGVNS. The CDR3 runs 14 residues. CDR3 in DNA: TGTGCCAGCAGTGAGAGCGGGAGGTCGAATGAGCAGTTCTTC. As protein: CASSESGRSNEQFF.

This chain uses TRBV9 with TRBJ1-1, with D possibly being TRBD1 (5 bases). The germline CDR1 and CDR2 sequences are SGDLS and YYNGEE. The germline V and J ends were trimmed by 0 bases and 6 bases, with 9 bases remaining between them. CDR3 size: 13 residues. CDR3 residues: CASSVASGSEAFF. The CDR3 coding sequence is TGTGCCAGCAGCGTAGCTTCAGGGTCTGAAGCTTTCTTT.

Note on this clone: Other DNA sequences of this sample code for an identical CDR3. CDR3 region: CASSSQGGSGNTIYF. CDR3 DNA: TGTGCCAGCAGCTCGCAAGGGGGTTCTGGAAACACCATATATTTT. The V call is TRBV7-2, the J call TRBJ1-3; tentatively, D is TRBD1 (6 bases). The germline V gene encodes CDR1 SGHTA and CDR2 FQGNSA. The CDR3 consists of 15 residues. The V and J ends lost 4 bases and 1 base respectively, with 11 bases between them.

The chain recombines TRBV7-2 with TRBJ1-4; 8 positions match TRBD1. The J segment lost 0 bases and the V segment lost 5 bases, leaving 8 bases of the junction unmatched. The germline gives CDR1 SGHTA, CDR2 FQGNSA. This CDR3 region has 17 residues. The CDR3 DNA reads TGTGCCAGCAGCAGAAAGGGACAGGCTGCAACTAATGAAAAACTGTTTTTT. Protein product: CASSRKGQAATNEKLFF. The whole variable domain, filled in from reference TRBV7-2 and TRBJ1-4, reads GAGVSQSPSNKVTEKGKDVELRCDPISGHTALYWYRQSLGQGLEFLIYFQGNSAPDKSGLPSDRFSAERTGGSVSTLTIQRTQQEDSAVYLCASSRKGQAATNEKLFFGSGTQLSVL.

The chain recombines TRBV10-3 with TRBJ2-1; 8 bases agree with TRBD2. J was trimmed by 1 base and V by 6 bases; bases with no gene match: 8. CDR1 and CDR2 (germline): ENHRY, SYGVKD. CDR3 length equals 16 residues. The CDR3 here is CAIREDSGISYNEQFF. The DNA of the CDR3 is TGTGCCATCAGGGAGGATAGCGGGATTTCCTACAATGAGCAGTTCTTC.

The chain carries TRBV7-2 and TRBJ2-5; no reliable D call. The germline CDR1 and CDR2 sequences are SGHTA and FQGNSA. Trimming took off 4 bases at V and 2 bases at J, with 11 bases between the two ends. The CDR3 spans 14 residues. As DNA, the CDR3 is TGTGCCAGCAGCTGGAAGCCCATTCAAGAGACCCAGTACTTC. Residues: CASSWKPIQETQYF.